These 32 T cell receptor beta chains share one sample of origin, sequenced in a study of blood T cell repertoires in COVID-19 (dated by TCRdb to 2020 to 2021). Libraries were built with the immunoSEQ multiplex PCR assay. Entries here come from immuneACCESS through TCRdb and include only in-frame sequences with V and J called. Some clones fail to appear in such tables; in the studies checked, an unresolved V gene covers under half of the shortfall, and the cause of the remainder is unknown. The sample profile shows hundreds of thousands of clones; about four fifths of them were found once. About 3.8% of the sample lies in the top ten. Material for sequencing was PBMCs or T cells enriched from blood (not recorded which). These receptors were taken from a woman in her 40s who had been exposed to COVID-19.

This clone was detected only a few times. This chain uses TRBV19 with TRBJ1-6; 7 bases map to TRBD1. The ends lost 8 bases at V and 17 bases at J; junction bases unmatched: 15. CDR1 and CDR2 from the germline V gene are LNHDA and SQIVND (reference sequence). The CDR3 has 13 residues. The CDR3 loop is CASSTGPTFVFHF. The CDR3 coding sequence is TGTGCCAGTTCGACAGGGCCAACGTTTGTTTTCCACTTT.

The CDR3 here is CASSLPSRVGRLGDSPLHF. For the CDR3, the DNA is TGTGCCAGCAGCTTACCCAGCCGGGTAGGGAGGCTTGGAGATTCACCCCTCCACTTT. This rearrangement joins TRBV7-3 to TRBJ1-6, with D unresolved. The CDR3 loop spans 19 amino acids. Germline V CDR1 and CDR2: SGHTA, FQGTGA. Trimming left V 2 bases short and J 8 bases short, with 25 bases between. Complete variable domain (other parts from reference TRBV7-3 and TRBJ1-6): GAGVSQTPSNKVTEKGKYVELRCDPISGHTALYWYRQSLGQGPEFLIYFQGTGAADDSGLPNDRFFAVRPEGSVSTLKIQRTERGDSAVYLCASSLPSRVGRLGDSPLHFGNGTRLTVT.

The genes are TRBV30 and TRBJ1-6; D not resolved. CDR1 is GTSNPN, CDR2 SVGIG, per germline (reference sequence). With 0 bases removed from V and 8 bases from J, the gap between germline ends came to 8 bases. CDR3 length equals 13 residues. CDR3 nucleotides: TGTGCCTGGAGTGTAAATGGAGATTCACCCCTCCACTTT. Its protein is CAWSVNGDSPLHF.

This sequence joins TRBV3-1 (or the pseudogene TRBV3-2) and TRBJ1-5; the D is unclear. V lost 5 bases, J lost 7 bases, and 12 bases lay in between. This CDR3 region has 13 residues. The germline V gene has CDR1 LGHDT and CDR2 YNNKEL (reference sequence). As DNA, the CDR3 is TGTGCCAGCAGCTCGACGGGGAGGCAGCCCCAGCATTTT. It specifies CASSSTGRQPQHF.

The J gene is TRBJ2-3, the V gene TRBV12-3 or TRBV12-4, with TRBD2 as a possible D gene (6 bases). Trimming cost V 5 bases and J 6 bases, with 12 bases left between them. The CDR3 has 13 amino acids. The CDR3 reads CASSVLAGDTQYF. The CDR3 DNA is TGTGCCAGCAGTGTCCTTGCGGGGGATACGCAGTATTTT.

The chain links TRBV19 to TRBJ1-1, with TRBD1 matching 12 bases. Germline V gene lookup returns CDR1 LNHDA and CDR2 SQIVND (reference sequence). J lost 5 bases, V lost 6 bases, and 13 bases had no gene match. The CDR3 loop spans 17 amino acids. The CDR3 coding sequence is TGTGCCAGTAGACCTTCCGGGACAGGGGGCGCGTGGACTGAAGCTTTCTTT. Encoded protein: CASRPSGTGGAWTEAFF.

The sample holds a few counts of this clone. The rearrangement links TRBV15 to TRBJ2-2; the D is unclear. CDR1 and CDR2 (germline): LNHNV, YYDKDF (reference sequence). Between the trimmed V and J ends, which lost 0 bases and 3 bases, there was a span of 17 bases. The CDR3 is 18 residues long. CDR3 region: CATSRDYRQAGDTGELFF. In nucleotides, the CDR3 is TGTGCCACCAGCAGAGATTACCGGCAAGCCGGAGACACCGGGGAGCTGTTTTTT.

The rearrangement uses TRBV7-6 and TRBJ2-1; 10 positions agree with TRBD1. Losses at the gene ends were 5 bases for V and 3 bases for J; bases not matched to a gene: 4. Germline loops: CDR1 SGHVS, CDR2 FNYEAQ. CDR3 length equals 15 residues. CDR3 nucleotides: TGTGCCAGCAGCCCGACAGGGGGCTACTACAATGAGCAGTTCTTC. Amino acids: CASSPTGGYYNEQFF. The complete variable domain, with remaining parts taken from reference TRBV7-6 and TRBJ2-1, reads GAGVSQSPRYKVTKRGQDVALRCDPISGHVSLYWYRQALGQGPEFLTYFNYEAQQDKSGLPNDRFSAERPEGSISTLTIQRTEQRDSAMYRCASSPTGGYYNEQFFGPGTRLTVL.

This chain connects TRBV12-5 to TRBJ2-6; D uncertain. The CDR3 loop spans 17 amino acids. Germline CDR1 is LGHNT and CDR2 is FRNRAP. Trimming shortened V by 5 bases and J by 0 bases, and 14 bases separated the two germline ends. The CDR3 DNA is TGTGCTAGTGGTCTTCCCTCGTTCCGCTCTGGGGCCAACGTCCTGACTTTC. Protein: CASGLPSFRSGANVLTF. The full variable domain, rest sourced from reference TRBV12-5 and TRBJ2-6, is DARVTQTPRHKVTEMGQEVTMRCQPILGHNTVFWYRQTMMQGLELLAYFRNRAPLDDSGMPKDRFSAEMPDATLATLKIQPSEPRDSAVYFCASGLPSFRSGANVLTFGAGSRLTVL.

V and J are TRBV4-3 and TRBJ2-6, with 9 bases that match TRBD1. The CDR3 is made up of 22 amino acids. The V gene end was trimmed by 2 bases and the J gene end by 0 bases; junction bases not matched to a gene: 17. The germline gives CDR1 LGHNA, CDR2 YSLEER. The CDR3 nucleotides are TGCGCCAGCAGCCAAACTCTCTCCGGGACAGGGCCAGAGAGCTCTGGGGCCAACGTCCTGACTTTC. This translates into CASSQTLSGTGPESSGANVLTF.

The CDR3 DNA is TGTGCCAGCTCACCGTACCGTGGAGGAGAGACCCAGTACTTC. This codes for CASSPYRGGETQYF. The chain has TRBV18 and TRBJ2-5; D possibly corresponds to TRBD2 (5 bases). Germline lookup yields CDR1 KGHSH and CDR2 LQKENI. The V gene lost 3 bases and the J gene lost 4 bases, with 12 bases spanning the gap. This CDR3 is built from 14 residues.

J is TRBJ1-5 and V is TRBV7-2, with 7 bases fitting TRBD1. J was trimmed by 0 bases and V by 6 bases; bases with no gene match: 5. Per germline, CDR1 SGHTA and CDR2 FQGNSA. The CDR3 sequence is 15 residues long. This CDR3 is CASRRTGDSNQPQHF. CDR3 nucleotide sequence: TGTGCCAGCAGGCGAACAGGGGATAGCAATCAGCCCCAGCATTTT.

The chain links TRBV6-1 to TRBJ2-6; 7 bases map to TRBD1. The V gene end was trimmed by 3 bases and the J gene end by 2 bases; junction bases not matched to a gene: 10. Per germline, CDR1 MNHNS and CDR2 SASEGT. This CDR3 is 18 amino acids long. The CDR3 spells CASSEDRQGITGANVLTF. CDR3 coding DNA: TGTGCCAGCAGTGAGGACCGACAGGGAATCACTGGGGCCAACGTCCTGACTTTC.

The CDR3 DNA sequence: TGTGCCAGCACCCAGGGGGCAATTAGTATTGGCTACACCTTC. Its translation is CASTQGAISIGYTF. The gene calls are TRBV6-5 and TRBJ1-2; 8 nucleotides line up with TRBD1. The CDR3 loop spans 14 amino acids. The germline CDR1 and CDR2 sequences are MNHEY and SVGAGI. V trimming: 7 bases; J trimming: 7 bases; junction bases outside the gene matches: 11.

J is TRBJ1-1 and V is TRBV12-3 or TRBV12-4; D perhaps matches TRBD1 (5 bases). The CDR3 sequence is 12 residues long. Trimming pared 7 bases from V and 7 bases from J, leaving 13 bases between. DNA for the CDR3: TGTGCCAGCACCGGCCGGGGACTTGAAGCTTTCTTT. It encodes CASTGRGLEAFF.

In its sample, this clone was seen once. The CDR3 region has the DNA TGTGCCAGCAGTCTAGAGGCGGGGGCAGGCTATGGCTACACCTTC. Translation gives CASSLEAGAGYGYTF. V usage is TRBV6-5 and J usage is TRBJ1-2; tentatively, D is TRBD1 (6 bases). V lost 5 bases to trimming and J lost 4 bases, with 17 bases between them. Germline loops: CDR1 MNHEY, CDR2 SVGAGI. The CDR3 totals 15 residues.

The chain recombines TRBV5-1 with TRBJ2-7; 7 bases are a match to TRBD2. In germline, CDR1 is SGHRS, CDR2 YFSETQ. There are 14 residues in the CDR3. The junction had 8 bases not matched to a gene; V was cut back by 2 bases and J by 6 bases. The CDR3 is CASSLGGLVGEQYF. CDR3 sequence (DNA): TGCGCCAGCAGCTTAGGTGGACTAGTGGGCGAGCAGTACTTC.

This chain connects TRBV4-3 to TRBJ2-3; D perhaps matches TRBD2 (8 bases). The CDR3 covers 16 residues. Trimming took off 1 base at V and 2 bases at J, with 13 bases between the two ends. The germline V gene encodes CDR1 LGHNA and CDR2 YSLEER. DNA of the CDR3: TGCGCCAGCAGCCAAGTAGCGGGACAGCTCACAGATACGCAGTATTTT. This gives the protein CASSQVAGQLTDTQYF.

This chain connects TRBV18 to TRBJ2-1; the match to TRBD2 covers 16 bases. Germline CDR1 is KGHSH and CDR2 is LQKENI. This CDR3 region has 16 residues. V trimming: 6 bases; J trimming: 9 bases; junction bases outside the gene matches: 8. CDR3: CASSRTGLAGGLEQFF. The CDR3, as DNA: TGTGCCAGCTCGCGAACGGGACTAGCGGGGGGGCTTGAGCAGTTCTTC.

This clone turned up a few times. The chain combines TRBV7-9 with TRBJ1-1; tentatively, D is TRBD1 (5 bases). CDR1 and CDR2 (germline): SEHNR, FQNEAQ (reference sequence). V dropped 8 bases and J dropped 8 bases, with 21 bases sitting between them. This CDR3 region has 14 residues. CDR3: CASGRGGAGAEAFF. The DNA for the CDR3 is TGTGCCAGCGGTCGGGGAGGGGCCGGGGCAGAAGCTTTCTTT.

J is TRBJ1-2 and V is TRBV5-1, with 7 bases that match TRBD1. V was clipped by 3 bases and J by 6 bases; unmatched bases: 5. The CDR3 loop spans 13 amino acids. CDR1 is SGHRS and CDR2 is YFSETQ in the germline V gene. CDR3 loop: CASSSGTVDGYTF. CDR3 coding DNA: TGCGCCAGCAGCTCGGGGACAGTCGATGGCTACACCTTC.

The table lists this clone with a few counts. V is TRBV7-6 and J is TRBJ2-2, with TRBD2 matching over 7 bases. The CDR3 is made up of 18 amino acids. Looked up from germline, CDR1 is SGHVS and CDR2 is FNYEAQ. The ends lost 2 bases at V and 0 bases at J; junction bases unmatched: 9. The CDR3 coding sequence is TGTGCCAGCAGCTTATATACCGGGGGAGGGGCGAACACCGGGGAGCTGTTTTTT. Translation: CASSLYTGGGANTGELFF.

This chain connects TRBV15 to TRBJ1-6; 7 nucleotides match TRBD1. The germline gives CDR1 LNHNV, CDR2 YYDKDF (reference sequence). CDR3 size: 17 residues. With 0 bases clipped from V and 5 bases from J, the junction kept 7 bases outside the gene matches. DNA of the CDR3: TGTGCCACCAGCAGAGATTACGGGACAGCCCATAATTCACCCCTCCACTTT. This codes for CATSRDYGTAHNSPLHF.

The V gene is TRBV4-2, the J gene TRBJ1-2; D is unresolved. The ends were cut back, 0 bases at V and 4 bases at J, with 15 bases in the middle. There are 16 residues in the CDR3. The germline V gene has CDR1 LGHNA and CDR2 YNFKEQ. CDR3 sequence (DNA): TGTGCCAGCAGCCAAGACGTCGGGGTGGAGGGCTATGGCTACACCTTC. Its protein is CASSQDVGVEGYGYTF.

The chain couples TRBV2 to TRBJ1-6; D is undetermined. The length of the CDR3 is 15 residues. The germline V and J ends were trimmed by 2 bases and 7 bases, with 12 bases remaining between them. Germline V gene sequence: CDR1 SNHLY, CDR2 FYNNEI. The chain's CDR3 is CASSESPAGNSPLHF. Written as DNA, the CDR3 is TGTGCCAGCAGTGAATCACCGGCGGGCAATTCACCCCTCCACTTT.

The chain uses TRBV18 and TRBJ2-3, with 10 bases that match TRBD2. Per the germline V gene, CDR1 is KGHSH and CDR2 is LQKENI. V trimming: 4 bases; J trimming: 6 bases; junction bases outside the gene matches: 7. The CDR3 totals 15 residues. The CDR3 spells CASSQGLASSDTQYF. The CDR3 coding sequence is TGTGCCAGCTCACAGGGACTAGCGTCCTCGGATACGCAGTATTTT.

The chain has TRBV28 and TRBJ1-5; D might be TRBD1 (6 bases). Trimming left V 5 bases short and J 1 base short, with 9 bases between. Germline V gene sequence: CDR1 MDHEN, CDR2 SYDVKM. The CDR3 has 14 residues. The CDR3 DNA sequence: TGTGCCAGCAGTCGAGACAGGAGCAATCAGCCCCAGCATTTT. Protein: CASSRDRSNQPQHF.

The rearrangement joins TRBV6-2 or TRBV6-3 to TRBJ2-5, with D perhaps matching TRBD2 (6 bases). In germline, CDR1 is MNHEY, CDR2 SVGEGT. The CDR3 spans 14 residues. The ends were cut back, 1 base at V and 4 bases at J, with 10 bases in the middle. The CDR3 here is CASSYWQGGETQYF. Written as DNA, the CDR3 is TGTGCCAGCAGTTACTGGCAGGGAGGAGAGACCCAGTACTTC.

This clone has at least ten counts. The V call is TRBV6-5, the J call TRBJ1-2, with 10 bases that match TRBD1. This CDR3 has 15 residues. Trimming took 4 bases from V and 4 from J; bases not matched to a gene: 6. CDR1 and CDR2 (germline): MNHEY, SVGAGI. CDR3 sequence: CASSSPGQGPYGYTF. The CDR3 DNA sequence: TGTGCCAGCAGTTCTCCGGGACAGGGGCCCTATGGCTACACCTTC.

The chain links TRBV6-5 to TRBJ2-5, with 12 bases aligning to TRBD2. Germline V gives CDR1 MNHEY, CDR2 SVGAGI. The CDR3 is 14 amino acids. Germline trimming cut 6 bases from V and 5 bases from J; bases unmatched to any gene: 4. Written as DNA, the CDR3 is TGTGCCAGCAGACTCGGGACTAGCGGGGAGACCCAGTACTTC. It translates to CASRLGTSGETQYF.

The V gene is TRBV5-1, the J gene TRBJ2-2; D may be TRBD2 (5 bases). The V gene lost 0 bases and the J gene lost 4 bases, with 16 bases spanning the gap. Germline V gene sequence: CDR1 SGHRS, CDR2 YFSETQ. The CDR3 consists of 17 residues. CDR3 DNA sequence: TGCGCCAGCAGCTTGGCCTCCACAGCGGAGAGCACCGGGGAGCTGTTTTTT. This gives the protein CASSLASTAESTGELFF.

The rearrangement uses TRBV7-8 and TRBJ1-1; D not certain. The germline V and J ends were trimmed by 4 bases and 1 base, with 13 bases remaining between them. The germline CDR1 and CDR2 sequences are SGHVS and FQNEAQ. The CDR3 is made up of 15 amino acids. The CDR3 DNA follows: TGTGCCAGCAGCTCGAGAGGGCTAGGGAACACTGAAGCTTTCTTT. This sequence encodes CASSSRGLGNTEAFF.